This T cell receptor beta chain was documented in a study of immune characterization of retroperitoneal liposarcoma. In its sample, this clonotype was seen a few times. TCRdb analysed the PCR reads with MiXCR anew, one entry per CDR3 protein. The sample yields some 11,000 distinct CDR3 sequences, 27% seen once. Germline CDR1 reads MNHNY; CDR2 reads SVGAGI (reference sequence). This CDR3 contains 15 residues. J was trimmed by 2 bases and V by 2 bases; bases with no gene match: 3. Sequenced: tumor tissue. The chain links TRBV6-6 to TRBJ2-5; 9 bases are a match to TRBD1. The source of this sequence is a male donor with retroperitoneal liposarcoma. The CDR3 spells CASSYGTGIQETQYF. The CDR3, as DNA: TGTGCCAGCAGTTACGGGACAGGGATACAAGAGACCCAGTACTTC.